A selection of T cell receptor beta chains follows, all from one sample in a study of vaccination effects on CD4 cells after COVID-19. These receptors are not linked to any known antigen. Profiled with immunoSEQ multiplex PCR; TCRdb holds only in-frame clones, not every one. The sample contains tens of thousands of clones, about 65% of which appear only once. The source was CD4+ T cells from PBMCs cultured without peptide, collected before COVID-19 vaccination. These receptors were obtained from a human donor who received a COVID-19 vaccine. The CDR3 runs from the conserved cysteine through the conserved F or W. Fields, in order: D gene, V gene, clone size, J gene, CDR3 protein, CDR3 DNA. A D gene is named only where the DNA matches it firmly. Not every row has a clone size; where given, it reads once, few, many or a size class.

D: TRBD1
V: TRBV9
size: NA
J: TRBJ1-4
CDR3: CASSVLGQANEKLFF
DNA: TGTGCCAGCAGCGTACTGGGACAGGCTAATGAAAAACTGTTTTTT

D: NA
V: TRBV18
size: NA
J: TRBJ1-6
CDR3: CASSPVRGSGNSPLHF
DNA: TGTGCCAGCTCACCCGTAAGGGGAAGTGGGAATTCACCCCTCCACTTT

D: NA
V: TRBV5-1
size: NA
J: TRBJ2-5
CDR3: CASSAKQGGETQYF
DNA: TGCGCCAGCAGCGCCAAACAGGGTGGAGAGACCCAGTACTTC

D: NA
V: TRBV19
size: NA
J: TRBJ2-5
CDR3: CASSSDRETQYF
DNA: TGTGCCAGTAGTTCGGACAGAGAGACCCAGTACTTC

D: TRBD1
V: TRBV7-2
size: NA
J: TRBJ1-1
CDR3: CASSLDRGVEAFF
DNA: TGTGCCAGCAGCTTAGACAGGGGGGTTGAAGCTTTCTTT

D: NA
V: TRBV30
size: NA
J: TRBJ1-6
CDR3: CAWSVRDSSPLHF
DNA: TGTGCCTGGAGTGTCAGAGACTCTTCACCCCTCCACTTT

D: NA
V: TRBV7-8
size: NA
J: TRBJ2-2
CDR3: CASSLGTAGRASGELFF
DNA: TGTGCCAGCAGCTTAGGTACGGCGGGCCGGGCATCCGGGGAGCTGTTTTTT

D: TRBD2
V: TRBV6-5
size: NA
J: TRBJ2-1
CDR3: CASRRLAGAGNEQFF
DNA: TGTGCCAGCAGGCGCTTAGCGGGAGCGGGGAATGAGCAGTTCTTC

D: TRBD1
V: TRBV11-3
size: few
J: TRBJ2-1
CDR3: CASSLDQGGSSSYNEQFF
DNA: TGTGCCAGCAGCTTAGATCAAGGGGGCTCTAGCTCCTACAATGAGCAGTTCTTC

D: TRBD2
V: TRBV3-1/TRBV3-2
size: few
J: TRBJ2-2
CDR3: CASSRTSALATGELFF
DNA: TGTGCCAGCAGCCGAACTAGCGCTCTGGCCACCGGGGAGCTGTTTTTT

D: NA
V: TRBV5-1
size: few
J: TRBJ2-2
CDR3: CASSLSQPTGELFF
DNA: TGCGCCAGCAGCTTGTCACAGCCCACCGGGGAGCTGTTTTTT

D: NA
V: TRBV6-5
size: NA
J: TRBJ1-5
CDR3: CASSYYSTTAQPQHF
DNA: TGTGCCAGCAGTTACTATAGTACGACAGCTCAGCCCCAGCATTTT

D: NA
V: TRBV9
size: few
J: TRBJ2-2
CDR3: CASSPRPTGELFF
DNA: TGTGCCAGCAGCCCAAGACCCACCGGGGAGCTGTTTTTT

D: TRBD2
V: TRBV4-1
size: few
J: TRBJ2-5
CDR3: CASSQALAGGKETQYF
DNA: TGCGCCAGCAGCCAGGCTCTAGCGGGGGGGAAAGAGACCCAGTACTTC

D: NA
V: TRBV5-1
size: few
J: TRBJ1-3
CDR3: CASSFRGLPDSGNTIYF
DNA: TGCGCCAGCAGCTTTAGAGGACTCCCCGACTCTGGAAACACCATATATTTT

D: NA
V: TRBV10-3
size: NA
J: TRBJ2-5
CDR3: CAITPGGGETQYF
DNA: TGTGCCATCACCCCGGGTGGAGGAGAGACCCAGTACTTC

D: NA
V: TRBV10-1
size: NA
J: TRBJ2-5
CDR3: CASSAQGRVWETQYF
DNA: TGCGCCAGCAGTGCCCAGGGTCGCGTCTGGGAGACCCAGTACTTC

D: NA
V: TRBV27
size: NA
J: TRBJ2-3
CDR3: CASSLADTQYF
DNA: TGTGCCAGCAGTTTAGCCGATACGCAGTATTTT

D: NA
V: TRBV4-2
size: NA
J: TRBJ1-3
CDR3: CASSQERGTFSGNTIYF
DNA: TGTGCCAGCAGCCAAGAGCGGGGGACCTTCTCTGGAAACACCATATATTTT

D: NA
V: TRBV30
size: NA
J: TRBJ1-1
CDR3: CAWSVQGSLEAFF
DNA: TGTGCCTGGAGTGTACAAGGCAGCCTTGAAGCTTTCTTT

D: NA
V: TRBV9
size: NA
J: TRBJ2-2
CDR3: CASSVSVAGGYAGELFF
DNA: TGTGCCAGCAGCGTGAGTGTGGCAGGGGGGTACGCCGGGGAGCTGTTTTTT

D: NA
V: TRBV9
size: NA
J: TRBJ1-3
CDR3: CASSKTRQFSGNTIYF
DNA: TGTGCCAGCAGCAAAACCCGACAGTTCTCTGGAAACACCATATATTTT

D: NA
V: TRBV21-1
size: NA
J: TRBJ1-2
CDR3: CASSKERGHYGYTF
DNA: TGTGCCAGCAGCAAAGAGAGGGGACACTATGGCTACACCTTC

D: NA
V: TRBV6-5
size: NA
J: TRBJ2-1
CDR3: CAISTGSSYNEQFF
DNA: TGTGCCATTTCGACTGGCAGCTCCTACAATGAGCAGTTCTTC

D: NA
V: TRBV2
size: few
J: TRBJ1-5
CDR3: CASSGGPSHQPQHF
DNA: TGTGCCAGCTCCGGGGGGCCATCACATCAGCCCCAGCATTTT

D: NA
V: TRBV6-5
size: NA
J: TRBJ1-4
CDR3: CASRGGAEEKLFF
DNA: TGTGCCAGCAGGGGGGGCGCGGAGGAAAAACTGTTTTTT

D: TRBD1
V: TRBV5-4
size: few
J: TRBJ1-1
CDR3: CASSTEQGAGNTEAFF
DNA: TGTGCCAGCAGCACCGAACAGGGGGCAGGGAACACTGAAGCTTTCTTT

D: NA
V: TRBV7-9
size: NA
J: TRBJ2-2
CDR3: CASILSGTGELFF
DNA: TGTGCCAGCATCCTTTCGGGGACCGGGGAGCTGTTTTTT

D: NA
V: TRBV4-1
size: few
J: TRBJ1-2
CDR3: CASSQRAPGYGYTF
DNA: TGCGCCAGCAGCCAAAGGGCCCCGGGCTATGGCTACACCTTC

D: NA
V: TRBV30
size: once
J: TRBJ1-2
CDR3: CAWSVSLNYGYTF
DNA: TGTGCCTGGAGTGTCAGTCTAAACTATGGCTACACCTTC

D: TRBD1
V: TRBV6-6
size: NA
J: TRBJ1-5
CDR3: CATQTGDSNQPQHF
DNA: TGTGCCACCCAAACAGGGGATAGCAATCAGCCCCAGCATTTT

D: NA
V: TRBV29-1
size: NA
J: TRBJ1-1
CDR3: CSVRLNTEAFF
DNA: TGCAGCGTGCGCCTGAACACTGAAGCTTTCTTT

D: TRBD1
V: TRBV7-2
size: NA
J: TRBJ1-2
CDR3: CASSFGPGQGGYTF
DNA: TGTGCCAGCAGCTTTGGACCGGGACAGGGAGGCTACACCTTC

D: TRBD2
V: TRBV19
size: once
J: TRBJ2-1
CDR3: CASSSGGSYNEQFF
DNA: TGTGCCAGTAGCTCGGGAGGCAGTTACAATGAGCAGTTCTTC

D: NA
V: TRBV25-1
size: NA
J: TRBJ2-5
CDR3: CASTIGGGETQYF
DNA: TGTGCCAGCACCATCGGGGGAGGAGAGACCCAGTACTTC

D: NA
V: TRBV24-1
size: NA
J: TRBJ1-5
CDR3: CATSGQGGQPQHF
DNA: TGTGCCACCAGTGGGCAGGGCGGTCAGCCCCAGCATTTT

D: NA
V: TRBV5-1
size: few
J: TRBJ1-4
CDR3: CASSLGGSEKLFF
DNA: TGCGCCAGCAGCTTAGGGGGAAGTGAAAAACTGTTTTTT

D: NA
V: TRBV3-1/TRBV3-2
size: few
J: TRBJ1-2
CDR3: CASSQDLTAGRYYGYTF
DNA: TGTGCCAGCAGCCAAGATCTTACGGCAGGGCGCTACTATGGCTACACCTTC

D: NA
V: TRBV20-1
size: few
J: TRBJ1-1
CDR3: CSASRVTEAFF
DNA: TGCAGTGCTAGCCGGGTGACTGAAGCTTTCTTT

D: TRBD2
V: TRBV7-9
size: NA
J: TRBJ2-1
CDR3: CASSFPGLRYNEQFF
DNA: TGTGCCAGCAGCTTTCCGGGACTACGCTACAATGAGCAGTTCTTC